This T cell receptor beta chain appears in the sequencing data of a study of cytomegalovirus exposure and HLA in healthy donors. Study findings and constraints: Earlier analysis yielded a pattern in which most TCR beta V segments were productive about 87% or about 30% of the time.

13 Jbeta primers and 60 Vbeta primers were used for the PCR. The repertoire was sequenced with immunoSEQ multiplex PCR; TCRdb's copy has only in-frame clones and lacks some. The sample carries 150,000 to 200,000 clones, roughly four fifths recorded once. Turning to this clone: Its antigen is unknown.

CDR1 and CDR2 from the germline V gene are SGHNT and YYREEE (reference sequence). This CDR3 has 15 residues. J lost 2 bases, V lost 4 bases, and 9 bases had no gene match. This receptor was identified in a woman between 40 and 55 years old in good health and CMV-seronegative. Sequencing used PBMCs. This rearrangement joins TRBV5-4 to TRBJ2-7; 7 bases fit TRBD2. The CDR3, as DNA: TGTGCCAGCAGCCACGAAGGGGCGGGGGCCTACGAGCAGTACTTC. Its translation: CASSHEGAGAYEQYF.